This TCR beta chain appears in the sequencing data of a study of beta chain features in type 1 diabetes (dated 2018 in TCRdb). Describing the broader study: No differences in mean age, gender distribution, total cell number or subset yield were found between patients and healthy donors. A total of around 110,000,000 sorted cells were examined across all samples, and RNA yield correlated strongly with the number of cells per subset. The study compared the TCRB repertoires of sorted circulating CD4+ T cell subsets in recently diagnosed type 1 diabetes patients with those in matched healthy donors. Naive and central memory subsets were obtained from all 30 or so donors, but regulatory and stem cell-like memory subsets were isolated from only 8 patients and roughly eight healthy donors. Broader findings and caveats from the paper: Fewer insertions and more nucleotide deletions at VDJ recombination sites were observed in patients with type 1 diabetes, implying thymic rearrangement abnormalities. A moderate but significant shortening of TCRB CDR3 length was observed in type 1 diabetes patients in all four CD4+ subsets. Shorter templates might be favored by PCR, yet because patient and control samples were amplified and corrected together, any such skew would affect both groups equally. Naive, central memory and regulatory TCRB repertoires appeared to be more alike among patients than among healthy donors. Because cDNA was sequenced instead of genomic DNA, activated cells with high expression could be over-represented, although the groups did not differ in activation or CD3 levels. Because small numbers of individuals were included in the HLA sub-analyses, any influence of HLA type on TCRB rearrangement was left unresolved.

From each donor, a single peripheral blood sample of roughly 0.11 L on average was drawn into heparinised tubes. A BD FACSAria II and a panel including CD45RO, CCR7, CD25, CD127, CD95 and CD27 were used to sort naive, central memory, regulatory and stem cell-like memory CD4+ T cells. A purity above 98% was achieved for all sorted populations. PBMCs were isolated right away by Lymphoprep density gradient centrifugation and were stained directly, without culture. So that batch effects would be minimized, each experiment stained and sorted samples in pairs, pairing one healthy donor with one patient. Details on this clone: Its antigen remains undetermined. Base quality data are lacking; no much larger clone is found one base away.

The High Capacity cDNA Reverse Transcription Kit was used to reverse transcribe all of the isolated RNA, meaning that expressed TCRB transcripts were what got sequenced. Deep immunoSEQ sequencing was applied to naive, central memory and regulatory T cell samples, giving an average of roughly 3.6 million total reads per sample. Sorted cells were lysed in RLT buffer and RNA was extracted with DNase-treated RNeasy Micro or Mini kits, depending on cell number. Each cell subset was processed separately to prevent cross-contamination, with patient and healthy donor samples processed together. TCRB sequences were amplified from cDNA with the immunoSEQ multiplex PCR, producing 87-bp fragments spanning the CDR3 region. The amplicons were sequenced using the Illumina HiSeq platform. As for the authors' bioinformatics: PCR bias was corrected computationally using synthetic template baselines, and reads within Hamming distance 2 were collapsed, with unmergeable singletons discarded. By aligning reads against IMGT, V, D and J genes, CDR3 length, and insertions or deletions at six rearrangement sites were assigned. Within each subset, clonotype counts were normalized to the number of sorted cells before true diversity and Gini coefficients were calculated with the tcR R package. The overlap coefficient, calculated on TCRB nucleotide sequences, was used to measure repertoire sharing. As a proxy for the pre-selection repertoire, out-of-frame TCRB sequences from naive cells were analyzed. TCRdb carries this immuneACCESS record with in-frame sequences only. Its versions omit some clonotypes, under half of them owing to an unresolved V gene in the studies checked, with the rest unexplained. That table supplies the V and J calls and clone size; D and trimming were determined from the DNA. The sample contains fewer than 900,000 clones, 15% to 20% of them found a single time. Clones ranked in the top ten supply 0.023% of the sample.

The sequenced material came from naive CD4+ T cells from blood. The cell subset or site tag for this specimen amounts to: true naive CD4+ T cells. The receptor was isolated from a woman younger than 30 in good health.

The sequenced DNA is TGTGCCAGCAGTTCCCCCAACTCTGGGGCCAACGTCCTGACTTTC. Translated, this gives CASSSPNSGANVLTF. The chain is encoded by TRBV6-6 joined to TRBJ2-6, with the D gene not confidently named. V was cut back by 4 bases and J by 0 bases, leaving a gap of 7 bases between them. From the cysteine up to the phenylalanine, the CDR3 has a length of 15 residues. The kept DNA is CDR3 alone, 45 bases in frame from the first base. Based on the germline V gene (reference sequence), the CDR1 and CDR2 sequences are MNHNY and SVGAGI.